Listed below are T cell receptor beta chains from one sample, sequenced in a study of CD8+ T cells in alopecia areata. Only in-frame clones appear in the TCRdb table, and some are missing; sequencing was by immunoSEQ multiplex PCR. The sample has about 190,000 clones; about three fifths are singletons. Specimen: CD4+ T cells sorted from blood, collected at week 4, from a patient treated with tofacitinib. These receptors were collected from a human donor with alopecia areata. Both conserved end residues are trimmed from each CDR3. The order of the fields is V gene, clone size, J gene, CDR3 protein. Size is omitted from some rows. Given values are once, few, many or a class for expanded clones.

v_gene: TRBV2
abundance: -
j_gene: TRBJ2-1
CDR3aa: ASSLSGRAVEQF

v_gene: TRBV15
abundance: -
j_gene: TRBJ2-1
CDR3aa: ATSRGIAYSGSFGNEQF

v_gene: TRBV20-1
abundance: -
j_gene: TRBJ2-1
CDR3aa: SALGLGEQF

v_gene: TRBV5-4
abundance: -
j_gene: TRBJ2-1
CDR3aa: ASSPGTSVNEQF

v_gene: TRBV29-1
abundance: -
j_gene: TRBJ2-7
CDR3aa: SVEDPGPPESYEQY

v_gene: TRBV5-1
abundance: -
j_gene: TRBJ2-5
CDR3aa: ASRREQETQY

v_gene: TRBV2
abundance: -
j_gene: TRBJ2-7
CDR3aa: ASAVGILTSEY

v_gene: TRBV10-3
abundance: -
j_gene: TRBJ1-2
CDR3aa: AISVPGQGSANYGYT

v_gene: TRBV30
abundance: -
j_gene: TRBJ2-1
CDR3aa: AWSVLGNEQF

v_gene: TRBV5-1
abundance: few
j_gene: TRBJ2-5
CDR3aa: ASSFGTSGRLSQETQY

v_gene: TRBV29-1
abundance: -
j_gene: TRBJ2-2
CDR3aa: SVGGQGPTGELF

v_gene: TRBV2
abundance: many
j_gene: TRBJ1-5
CDR3aa: ASDRESNQPQH

v_gene: TRBV7-9
abundance: few
j_gene: TRBJ2-5
CDR3aa: ASTQLAGRETQY

v_gene: TRBV5-1
abundance: few
j_gene: TRBJ2-1
CDR3aa: ASSLEKGSYNEQF

v_gene: TRBV5-1
abundance: -
j_gene: TRBJ2-7
CDR3aa: ASSPGGTSGAYEQY

v_gene: TRBV18
abundance: -
j_gene: TRBJ1-1
CDR3aa: ASSPIQGGTEAF

v_gene: TRBV30
abundance: -
j_gene: TRBJ2-3
CDR3aa: AWNLLYTDTQY

v_gene: TRBV11-2
abundance: -
j_gene: TRBJ1-1
CDR3aa: ASTRTARTAEAF

v_gene: TRBV2
abundance: -
j_gene: TRBJ2-7
CDR3aa: ASSERLAGTYEQY

v_gene: TRBV14
abundance: few
j_gene: TRBJ2-7
CDR3aa: ASSQEGPYEQY

v_gene: TRBV9
abundance: -
j_gene: TRBJ2-7
CDR3aa: ASSARTGDGEQY

v_gene: TRBV5-1
abundance: -
j_gene: TRBJ2-3
CDR3aa: ASSRTGLLADTQY

v_gene: TRBV7-2
abundance: -
j_gene: TRBJ2-7
CDR3aa: ASSPQGLSYEQY